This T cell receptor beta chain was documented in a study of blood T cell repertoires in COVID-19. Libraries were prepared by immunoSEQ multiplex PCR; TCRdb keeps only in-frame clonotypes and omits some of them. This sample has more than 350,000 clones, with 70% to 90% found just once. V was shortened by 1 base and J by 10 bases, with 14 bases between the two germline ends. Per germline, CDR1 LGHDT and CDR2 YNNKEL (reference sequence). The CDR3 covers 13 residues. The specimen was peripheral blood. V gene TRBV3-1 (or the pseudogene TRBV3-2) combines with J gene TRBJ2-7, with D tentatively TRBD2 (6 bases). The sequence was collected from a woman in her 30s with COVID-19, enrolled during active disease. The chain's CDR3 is CASSQAWREVQYF. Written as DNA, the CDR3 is TGTGCCAGCAGCCAAGCTTGGAGGGAGGTACAGTACTTC.